This T cell receptor (beta chain) was sequenced for a study of early T cells in non-severe SARS-CoV-2 infection. Study at large: The authors sequenced bulk RNA from unsorted whole blood, leaving chains unpaired.

J lost 0 bases, V lost 5 bases, and 0 bases had no gene match. Per the germline V gene, CDR1 is SGHTA and CDR2 is FQGTGA. This CDR3 comprises 13 residues. MiXCR, applied by TCRdb to the 5' RACE reads, yields one record per CDR3 protein. The sample shows tens of thousands of distinct CDR3 sequences, roughly 10% of them seen only once. This clonotype came up many times. The genes are TRBV7-3 and TRBJ1-2; 7 bases match TRBD1. This receptor was identified in an adult who was a healthcare worker with PCR-confirmed SARS-CoV-2 infection or an uninfected control (not recorded which). The sample consisted of whole blood. CDR3 amino acids: CASSQGANYGYTF. As DNA, the CDR3 is TGTGCCAGCAGCCAGGGGGCTAACTATGGCTACACCTTC.